Sequencing of this T cell receptor (beta chain) was carried out in a study of blood T cell repertoires in COVID-19. The repertoire was sequenced with immunoSEQ multiplex PCR; TCRdb's copy has only in-frame clones and lacks some. Altogether about 120,000 clones are present, roughly 89% being singletons, with the ten largest covering about 2%. This CDR3 is 12 amino acids long. This TCR came from a woman aged 45-65 years with acute or convalescent COVID-19. Sequencing was carried out using peripheral blood. This chain links TRBV12-1 with TRBJ2-7; the table's D call TRBD1 went unverified against the DNA. TRBV12-1 is a pseudogene locus. The CDR3 loop reads CASSIRRYEQYF. The CDR3 DNA sequence: TGTGCCAGCTCCATCAGGCGCTACGAGCAGTACTTC.